This T cell receptor beta chain was sequenced for a study of T cells in Graves' hyperthyroidism and ophthalmopathy. Amplification targeted TCR beta CDR3 regions from RNA transcripts. An initial round of RT-PCR targeting the TCR CDR3 relied on the HTBI primer set. From the multiplex PCR reads, TCRdb called clonotypes with MiXCR, one entry per CDR3 protein. The repertoire holds some 490,000 distinct CDR3 sequences, with roughly 23% as singletons. This CDR3 region has 14 residues. Trimming took off 1 base at V and 7 bases at J, with 13 bases between the two ends. Germline CDR1 SGHTA, CDR2 FQGNSA. The chain carries TRBV7-2 and TRBJ1-2; D is unclear. The sequenced material came from blood. This receptor was identified in a woman in her seventies with Graves' ophthalmopathy. In DNA, the CDR3 is TGTGCCAGCAGCTTAGGTTCATCGGGGAGTGGCTACACCTTC. Translating gives CASSLGSSGSGYTF. The variable domain in full, with the rest retrieved from reference TRBV7-2 and TRBJ1-2, is GAGVSQSPSNKVTEKGKDVELRCDPISGHTALYWYRQSLGQGLEFLIYFQGNSAPDKSGLPSDRFSAERTGGSVSTLTIQRTQQEDSAVYLCASSLGSSGSGYTFGSGTRLTVV.